The 2 T cell receptor beta chains listed next were all sequenced from one sample in a study of T cells after yellow fever vaccination. MiXCR, applied by TCRdb to the 5' RACE reads, yields one record per CDR3 protein. Altogether 100,000 to 150,000 distinct CDR3 sequences are present, nearly 15% being singletons, with the ten largest covering around 40%. The input for sequencing was CD8+ T cells sorted from PBMCs, taken 5 days after the yellow fever booster vaccination. The receptors here all came from a man between 18 and 29 years old who received the YFV17D yellow fever vaccine.

DNA of the CDR3: TGCAGTGCTAGTCTAGCGGGGGGGCGATACGAGCAGTACGTC. It translates to CSASLAGGRYEQYV. V and J are TRBV20-1 and TRBJ2-7, with 12 positions matching TRBD2. V shed 3 bases, J shed 4 bases, and the junction held 4 bases outside the gene matches. The CDR3 sequence is 14 residues long. CDR1 DFQATT and CDR2 SNEGSKA come from the germline V gene (reference sequence).

The chain combines TRBV4-3 with TRBJ2-2, with 10 bases lining up with TRBD1. Germline assignment: CDR1 LGHNA and CDR2 YSLEER. The CDR3 consists of 15 residues. V lost 5 bases and J lost 7; bases outside the gene matches: 7. The CDR3 spells CASSWDRGVGGELFF. In DNA form, the CDR3 reads TGCGCCAGCAGCTGGGACAGGGGTGTCGGCGGGGAGCTGTTTTTT.